This T cell receptor (beta chain) was captured in a study of blood T cell repertoires in COVID-19. Whole-study context: Specimens from acute and convalescent COVID-19 originated in the United States, Italy and Spain. In each case, the material was cDNA or gDNA derived from T cells, B-cell-depleted T cells, or PBMCs.

Per the study methods: Cell counts per sample came from amplifying reference gene primers. Profiling relied on immunoSEQ multiplex PCR, and the TCRdb table lists in-frame clones only, not all of them. V and J calls and clone size are copied from that table; D and trimming were computed from the DNA. The profile shows 120,000 or so clones, 70% to 90% of them singletons. Germline-derived CDR1 and CDR2 are MGHRA and YSYEKL. This CDR3 contains 16 residues. With 0 bases removed from V and 8 bases from J, the gap between germline ends came to 19 bases. Sequenced material: peripheral blood. This chain joins TRBV4-1 and TRBJ1-2; D gene uncertain. This clonotype originated in a man aged 45-60 years with acute or convalescent COVID-19. The CDR3 region has the DNA TGCGCCAGCAGCCAAGAAGAGAGGAAGCGGGCTCGGGGCTACACCTTC. It translates to CASSQEERKRARGYTF.